The TCR beta chain described here comes from a study of early T cells in non-severe SARS-CoV-2 infection. Whole-study results and caveats: Matching results from VDJdb favored anti-spike CD8 responses, leaving private and CD4 specificities undetected.

This clonotype was detected many times. Its target is unknown. This CDR3 comprises 15 residues. Trimming removed 0 bases at V and 6 bases at J, with 15 bases between. The germline gives CDR1 SGHRS, CDR2 YFSETQ. Individually, cDNA molecules had unique molecular identifiers attached to them. TCRdb re-derived calls from the 5' RACE reads in MiXCR, one entry per CDR3 protein. The table shows about 29,000 distinct CDR3 sequences, with approximately 6% occurring only once. The source is an adult who was a healthcare worker with PCR-confirmed SARS-CoV-2 infection or an uninfected control (not recorded which). Sequenced material: whole blood. This chain joins TRBV5-1 and TRBJ1-1; D is ambiguous. The CDR3 spells CASSLGRGPPAEAFF. The CDR3 DNA reads as TGCGCCAGCAGCTTGGGGAGAGGGCCCCCCGCTGAAGCTTTCTTT.